A selection of T cell receptor beta chains follows, all from one sample in a study of post-analysis software for immune sequencing data. In TCRdb, the PCR reads were re-called with MiXCR into one record per CDR3 protein. The data show about 500,000 distinct CDR3 sequences, roughly 45% seen once. The sequenced material came from blood. The receptors were gathered from a girl aged 5-17 years with multiple sclerosis. CDR3s leave out the opening cysteine and the closing phenylalanine or tryptophan. Fields, in order: V gene, J gene, CDR3 protein.

TRBV2,TRBJ1-1,ASRTGVGTEAF
TRBV20-1,TRBJ2-7,SASGQAQEPQY
TRBV12-3/TRBV12-4,TRBJ2-7,ASRGLAGFSYEQY
TRBV28,TRBJ2-7,ASSLLQGLHEQY
TRBV12-3/TRBV12-4,TRBJ2-1,ASSPNSGRAREQF
TRBV7-9,TRBJ2-1,ASSLVPSGRIYNEQF
TRBV4-1,TRBJ1-4,ASSLRYSGKKLF
TRBV12-3/TRBV12-4,TRBJ2-7,ASSFEGSQY
TRBV12-3/TRBV12-4,TRBJ2-5,TSSFYSGETQY
TRBV12-3/TRBV12-4,TRBJ2-7,ASSLRDTYYEQY
TRBV6-6,TRBJ1-2,ASSYDDRTYGYT
TRBV7-2,TRBJ2-5,ASSSKAPDRVLQETQY
TRBV6-2/TRBV6-3,TRBJ1-4,ASSLPSWGRTNEKLF
TRBV20-1,NA,SARLGHISYEQY
TRBV28,TRBJ2-5,ASSYGLALSNEQY
TRBV28,TRBJ2-2,ASSLHNLRGLATGELF
TRBV7-9,NA,ASSLETETQY
TRBV28,TRBJ2-3,ASSSSTISPDTQY
TRBV5-1,TRBJ2-7,ASSLDQVRASEQY
TRBV6-2/TRBV6-3,TRBJ2-6,ASSWNSGANVLT
TRBV7-9,TRBJ2-7,ASSLVAEYEQY
TRBV28,TRBJ2-5,ASSLSEPGGGETQY
TRBV27,TRBJ1-2,ASSRVGGEGYT
TRBV30,TRBJ2-7,AWSAGRAHEQY
TRBV7-3,TRBJ2-1,ASSQGQGGYNEQF
TRBV28,TRBJ1-6,ASSSGTGGLILH
TRBV5-1,TRBJ1-4,ASSSRTGDRTTNEKLF
TRBV7-9,TRBJ1-1,ATDLGGGYTEAF
TRBV7-9,NA,ASSSTRGGQGTQY
TRBV4-3,TRBJ2-3,ASSWGPGGPNTQY
TRBV11-1,TRBJ2-1,ASSPSGGVGSYNEQF
TRBV2,TRBJ2-6,ASIADSGANVLT
TRBV20-1,TRBJ2-3,SRGLAGGGDTQY
TRBV28,TRBJ1-5,ASSWDGNQPQH
TRBV6-6,TRBJ1-2,ASSPGTGTKDYGYT
TRBV6-5,TRBJ2-5,ASSYSGGETQY
TRBV20-1,TRBJ2-5,SARDQGKRTQY
TRBV28,TRBJ2-7,ASSLSTLGSYEQY
TRBV5-1,TRBJ2-7,ASSLGTGVSYEQY
TRBV6-1,TRBJ1-2,ASEDGPNYGYT
TRBV6-6,TRBJ2-1,ATFPVTSSYNEQF
TRBV4-1,TRBJ2-3,ASSRRLDSLTDTQY
TRBV20-1,TRBJ2-1,SANRDRTYNEQF
TRBV7-8,TRBJ2-3,ASSLEAGGPTDTQY
TRBV4-1,TRBJ2-1,ASSPRRSGSSYNEQF